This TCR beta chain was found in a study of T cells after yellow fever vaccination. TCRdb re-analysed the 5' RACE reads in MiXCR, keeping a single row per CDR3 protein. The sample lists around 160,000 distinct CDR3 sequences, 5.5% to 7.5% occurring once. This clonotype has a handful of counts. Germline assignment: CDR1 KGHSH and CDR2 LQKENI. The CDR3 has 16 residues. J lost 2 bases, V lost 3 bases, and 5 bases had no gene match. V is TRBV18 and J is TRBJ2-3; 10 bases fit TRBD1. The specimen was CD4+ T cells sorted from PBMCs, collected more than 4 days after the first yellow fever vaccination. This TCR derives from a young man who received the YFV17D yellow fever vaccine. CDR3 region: CASSPGQGGFTDTQYF. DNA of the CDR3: TGTGCCAGCTCACCCGGACAGGGGGGATTCACAGATACGCAGTATTTT.